These 13 T cell receptor beta chains were sequenced from one sample in a study of blood T cell repertoires in COVID-19. The assay was immunoSEQ multiplex PCR, and TCRdb's table has in-frame clones only and misses some. The data contain 240,000 or so clones, more than 75% of them singletons. Sequenced sample: peripheral blood. These receptors all come from a woman aged 55 to 70 with active or convalescent COVID-19.

The gene calls are TRBV10-3 and TRBJ1-5; 12 bases match TRBD1. Germline CDR1 ENHRY, CDR2 SYGVKD. The CDR3 totals 14 residues. After removal of 11 bases from V and 6 bases from J, the junction contained 8 bases not matched to a gene. This chain's CDR3 is CAAGGTGGGQPQHF. In DNA form, the CDR3 reads TGTGCCGCAGGGGGGACAGGGGGCGGTCAGCCCCAGCATTTT.

CDR3 nucleotide sequence: TGTGCCAGCAGCCCTCCCCGGCAGCCCCAGCATTTT. The encoded protein is CASSPPRQPQHF. The chain recombines TRBV9 with TRBJ1-5; D remains ambiguous. The V gene lost 4 bases and the J gene lost 7 bases, with 9 bases spanning the gap. Germline values: CDR1 SGDLS, CDR2 YYNGEE. This CDR3 contains 12 residues.

The CDR3 spells CASGLVLGVGNTEAFF. The CDR3 region has the DNA TGTGCTAGTGGTTTGGTACTCGGGGTCGGTAACACTGAAGCTTTCTTT. The chain recombines TRBV12-5 with TRBJ1-1, with D hard to call. This CDR3 is 16 amino acids long. The ends were cut back, 0 bases at V and 2 bases at J, with 13 bases in the middle. Germline V gives CDR1 LGHNT, CDR2 FRNRAP.

The chain links TRBV10-1 to TRBJ1-3; 7 nucleotides match TRBD1. The CDR3 extends over 15 amino acids. V was clipped by 6 bases and J by 0 bases; unmatched bases: 5. The germline CDR1 and CDR2 sequences are WNHNN and SYGVQD (reference sequence). The CDR3 nucleotides are TGCGCCAGCAGCGCGACAGGGAACTCTGGAAACACCATATATTTT. Translation gives CASSATGNSGNTIYF.

This clone was found once. The V call is TRBV19, the J call TRBJ1-6; D remains ambiguous. This CDR3 comprises 14 residues. The germline V gene has CDR1 LNHDA and CDR2 SQIVND (reference sequence). V lost 3 bases to trimming and J lost 6 bases, with 9 bases between them. The CDR3 spells CASSIGQFNSPLHF. The CDR3 DNA reads as TGTGCCAGTAGTATTGGGCAGTTTAATTCACCCCTCCACTTT.

The genes are TRBV5-6 and TRBJ2-5, with 8 bases identical to TRBD2. Trimming took 4 bases from V and 2 from J; bases not matched to a gene: 10. This CDR3 has 16 residues. Germline values: CDR1 SGHDT, CDR2 YYEEEE. This chain's CDR3 is CASSRGKRGLQETQYF. The CDR3, as DNA: TGTGCCAGCAGCCGAGGAAAGCGGGGGCTACAAGAGACCCAGTACTTC.

This chain uses TRBV29-1 with TRBJ1-4, with D maybe TRBD1 (6 bases). The CDR3 runs to 12 residues. CDR1 SQVTM and CDR2 ANQGSEA come from the germline V gene. The V and J ends lost 7 bases and 5 bases respectively, with 11 bases between them. The CDR3 coding sequence is TGCAGCGCGACACAGGGCAATGAAAAACTGTTTTTT. Amino acids: CSATQGNEKLFF.

This chain uses TRBV6-5 with TRBJ1-1, with a possible D match to TRBD1 (6 bases). This CDR3 is 15 amino acids long. Trimming cost V 2 bases and J 0 bases, with 10 bases left between them. CDR1 is MNHEY and CDR2 is SVGAGI in the germline V gene. CDR3: CASSYGDRLNTEAFF. The CDR3 DNA reads TGTGCCAGCAGTTACGGAGACAGGCTGAACACTGAAGCTTTCTTT.

The V call is TRBV19, the J call TRBJ2-5; 8 nucleotides agree with TRBD1. Germline-derived CDR1 and CDR2 are LNHDA and SQIVND (reference sequence). Germline trimming cut 5 bases from V and 5 bases from J; bases unmatched to any gene: 7. The CDR3 contains 14 residues. CDR3 sequence reads: CASSQTGAGETQYF. The CDR3 DNA reads TGTGCCAGTAGTCAGACAGGGGCGGGGGAGACCCAGTACTTC.

V usage is TRBV7-9 and J usage is TRBJ1-1; the D gene is possibly TRBD1 (6 bases). Per germline, CDR1 SEHNR and CDR2 FQNEAQ (reference sequence). Between the trimmed V and J ends, which lost 1 base and 0 bases, there was a span of 9 bases. This CDR3 region has 15 residues. The DNA of the CDR3 is TGTGCCAGCAGCTTAGTGGGGGCGGTGAACACTGAAGCTTTCTTT. Protein product: CASSLVGAVNTEAFF.

This clone was seen once. Additional DNA sequences in this sample encode the identical CDR3. The V and J genes are TRBV18 and TRBJ1-1, with a weak D call TRBD1 (5 bases). V lost 3 bases, J lost 5 bases, and 10 bases lay in between. This CDR3 comprises 13 residues. Germline lookup yields CDR1 KGHSH and CDR2 LQKENI. The CDR3 DNA sequence: TGTGCCAGCTCACCGGTCGGGGGTACTGAAGCTTTCTTT. The encoded protein is CASSPVGGTEAFF.

This clone was detected only once. This chain uses TRBV30 with TRBJ2-3; 9 bases match TRBD2. Germline V gene data show CDR1 as GTSNPN and CDR2 as SVGIG (reference sequence). V dropped 0 bases and J dropped 4; count of bases not matched to a gene: 2. The CDR3 runs 14 residues. CDR3 nucleotide sequence: TGTGCCTGGAGTGTGTCTAGCGGGGCAGATACGCAGTATTTT. Protein: CAWSVSSGADTQYF.

This clone was found once. This chain links TRBV4-1 with TRBJ2-1, with 8 bases aligning to TRBD2. This CDR3 is 16 amino acids long. V shed 2 bases and J 15 bases; nucleotides not matched to a gene: 18. In germline, CDR1 is MGHRA, CDR2 YSYEKL. As DNA, the CDR3 is TGCGCCAGCAGCCAAATGCCCGGGGGTAGCGGGGTCCGCATGTTCTTC. This codes for CASSQMPGGSGVRMFF.